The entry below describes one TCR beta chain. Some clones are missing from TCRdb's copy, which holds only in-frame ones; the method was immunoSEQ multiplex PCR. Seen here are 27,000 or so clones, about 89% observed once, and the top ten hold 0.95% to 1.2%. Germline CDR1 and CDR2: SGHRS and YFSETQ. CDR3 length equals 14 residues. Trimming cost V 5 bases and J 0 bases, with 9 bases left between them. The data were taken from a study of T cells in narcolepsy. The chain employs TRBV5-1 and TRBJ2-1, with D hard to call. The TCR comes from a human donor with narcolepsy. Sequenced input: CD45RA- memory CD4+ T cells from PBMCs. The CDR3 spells CASRVAGSYNEQFF. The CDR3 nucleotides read TGCGCCAGCAGGGTGGCAGGCTCCTACAATGAGCAGTTCTTC. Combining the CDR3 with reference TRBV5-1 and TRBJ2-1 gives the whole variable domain KAGVTQTPRYLIKTRGQQVTLSCSPISGHRSVSWYQQTPGQGLQFLFEYFSETQRNKGNFPGRFSGRQFSNSRSEMNVSTLELGDSALYLCASRVAGSYNEQFFGPGTRLTVL.